The T cell receptor (beta chain) under discussion was sequenced for a study of T cell responses to AZD1222 COVID-19 vaccine. Study-wide points: Regions 160-218 and 743-854 held dominance among vaccine-associated CD4 TCRs, which spanned spike. Clonal diversity was possibly underestimated, and the donors were mostly white British, with more females. Targets within unmutated variant regions were reportedly found for nearly half of spike-specific TCRs. Once two AZD1222 doses were given, Spike-specific TCR breadth and depth went up.

Clones were read by immunoSEQ multiplex PCR, and TCRdb kept only the in-frame ones, dropping some. The sample lists some 130,000 clones, about 93% occurring once. From germline, CDR1 is MGHRA and CDR2 YSYEKL. This CDR3 is built from 20 residues. The ends were cut back, 1 base at V and 0 bases at J, with 22 bases in the middle. Comment on this clone: Its antigen remains unknown.

This sequence joins TRBV4-1 and TRBJ1-3; tentatively, D is TRBD1 (5 bases). This clonotype was sampled from an adult who received the AZD1222 COVID-19 vaccine. The sequenced sample was peripheral blood, obtained 28 days after the second AZD1222 dose. The CDR3 nucleotides read TGCGCCAGCAGCCAAGGTCGGGAGGGCAGGGAAGCCTTCTCTGGAAACACCATATATTTT. Translation gives CASSQGREGREAFSGNTIYF.